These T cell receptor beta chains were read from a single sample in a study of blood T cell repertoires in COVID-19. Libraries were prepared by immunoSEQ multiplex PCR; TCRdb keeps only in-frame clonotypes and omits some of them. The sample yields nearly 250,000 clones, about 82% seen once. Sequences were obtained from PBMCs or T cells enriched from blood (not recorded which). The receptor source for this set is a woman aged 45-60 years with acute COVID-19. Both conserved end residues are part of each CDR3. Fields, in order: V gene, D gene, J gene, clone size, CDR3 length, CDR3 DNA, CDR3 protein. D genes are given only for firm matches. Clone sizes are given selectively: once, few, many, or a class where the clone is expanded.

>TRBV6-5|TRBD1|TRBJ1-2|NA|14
TGTGCCAGCAGCATAGGACAGGGGGTGGATGGCTACACCTTC
CASSIGQGVDGYTF
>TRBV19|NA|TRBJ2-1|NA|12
TGTGCCAGTAGTACCCTAGCGTTGGAGCAGTTCTTC
CASSTLALEQFF
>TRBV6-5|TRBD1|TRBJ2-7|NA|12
TGTGCCAGCAGAGGGGACAGTTACGAGCAGTACTTC
CASRGDSYEQYF
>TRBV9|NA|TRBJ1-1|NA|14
TGTGCCAGCAGCTCAATGAGGGAAAGTACTGAAGCTTTCTTT
CASSSMRESTEAFF
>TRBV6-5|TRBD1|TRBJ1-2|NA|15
TGTGCCAGCACTAACCTCGCCACGGACAGGGGAAAGAACACCTTC
CASTNLATDRGKNTF
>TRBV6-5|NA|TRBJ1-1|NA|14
TGTGCCAGCATCCCCGCGGGGGTCGGCACTGAAGCTTTCTTT
CASIPAGVGTEAFF
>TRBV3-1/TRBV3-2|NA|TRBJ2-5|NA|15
TGTGCCAGCAGCCAATATCGGCTAGTCGAGGAGACCCAGTACTTC
CASSQYRLVEETQYF
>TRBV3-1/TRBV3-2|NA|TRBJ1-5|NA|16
TGTGCCAGCAGCCCAACGGTCGGGGGGAGCAATCAGCCCCAGCATTTT
CASSPTVGGSNQPQHF
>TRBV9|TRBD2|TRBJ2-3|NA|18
TGTGCCAGCAGCCCCGGCCGACTAGCGGGGGGCGCCACAGATACGCAGTATTTT
CASSPGRLAGGATDTQYF
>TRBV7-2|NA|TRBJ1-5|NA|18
TGTGCCAGCAGCTTAGTAGAACAGGGCATCGGGCGCAATCAGCCCCAGCATTTT
CASSLVEQGIGRNQPQHF
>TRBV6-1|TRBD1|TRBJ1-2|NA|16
TGTGCCAGCAGTGAAAGGGGGCAGGGATTATACTATGGCTACACCTTC
CASSERGQGLYYGYTF
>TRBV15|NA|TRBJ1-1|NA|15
TGTGCCACCAGCACCCCGGTTTCCGGGAACACTGAAGCTTTCTTT
CATSTPVSGNTEAFF
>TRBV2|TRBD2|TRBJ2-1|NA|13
TGTGCCAGCCGTGGGAGGGCCCCCAATGAGCAGTTCTTC
CASRGRAPNEQFF
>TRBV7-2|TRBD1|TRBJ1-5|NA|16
TGTGCCAGCAGCGCCCTACCAGGGGGTAGCAATCAGCCCCAGCATTTT
CASSALPGGSNQPQHF
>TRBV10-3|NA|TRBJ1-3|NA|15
TGTGCCATCAGTGAGACGGCAGGGCATGGAAACACCATATATTTT
CAISETAGHGNTIYF
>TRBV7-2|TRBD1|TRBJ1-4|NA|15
TGTGCCAGCAGCATTGACAGGGGAAAGAATGAAAAACTGTTTTTT
CASSIDRGKNEKLFF
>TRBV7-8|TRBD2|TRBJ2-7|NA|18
TGTGCCAGCAGCTTACTAGCGGGCGGACGGGGAAGCTCCTACGAGCAGTACTTC
CASSLLAGGRGSSYEQYF
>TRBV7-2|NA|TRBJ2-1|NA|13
TGTGCCAGCAGCCCCCAGGGTAAGGATGAGCAGTTCTTC
CASSPQGKDEQFF
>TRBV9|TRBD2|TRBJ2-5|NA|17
TGTGCCAGCAGCGGGGAGCTACTAGCGGGGGGGCGAGAGACCCAGTACTTC
CASSGELLAGGRETQYF
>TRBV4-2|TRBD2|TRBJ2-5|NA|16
TGTGCCAGCAGCGTTAGCGGGGGGGCCGTCCAAGAGACCCAGTACTTC
CASSVSGGAVQETQYF
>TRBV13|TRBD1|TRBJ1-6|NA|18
TGTGCCAGCAGCTTAGCGCCAGGGGGCGTCCGTAATGATTCACCCCTCCACTTT
CASSLAPGGVRNDSPLHF
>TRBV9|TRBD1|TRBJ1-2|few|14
TGTGCCAGCAGCGTAGAACAGGGGGCGTCTGGCTACACCTTC
CASSVEQGASGYTF
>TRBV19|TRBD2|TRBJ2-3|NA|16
TGTGCCAGTAGTTATGTAGCGGGGGGGAGCACAGATACGCAGTATTTT
CASSYVAGGSTDTQYF
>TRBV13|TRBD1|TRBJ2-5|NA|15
TGTGCCAGCAGTGGTCCGGGACAGGGGGAAGAGACCCAGTACTTC
CASSGPGQGEETQYF
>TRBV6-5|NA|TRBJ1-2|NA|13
TGTGCCAGCAGTTACGGACAGCTCTATGGCTACACCTTC
CASSYGQLYGYTF
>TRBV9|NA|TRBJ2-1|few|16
TGTGCCAGCAGCGTACCAACCCAACTAGCTCCCGGGGAGCAGTTCTTC
CASSVPTQLAPGEQFF
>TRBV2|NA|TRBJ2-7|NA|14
TGTGCCAGCAGTGAGAGGGGGGGTCACGACGAGCAGTACTTC
CASSERGGHDEQYF
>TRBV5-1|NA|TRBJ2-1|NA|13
TGCGCCAGCAGCTCCCTATTGGTGGATGAGCAGTTCTTC
CASSSLLVDEQFF
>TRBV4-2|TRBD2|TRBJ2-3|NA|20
TGTGCCAGCAGCCAAGATAGGGGACTAGCGGGGGGGTTGGGCACAGATACGCAGTATTTT
CASSQDRGLAGGLGTDTQYF
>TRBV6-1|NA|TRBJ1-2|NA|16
TGTGCCAGCAGTGAAGGGGAGCAGGCGCAGAACTATGGCTACACCTTC
CASSEGEQAQNYGYTF
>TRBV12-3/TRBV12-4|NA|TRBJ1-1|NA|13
TGTGCCAGCAACGCAGGGTCGAACACTGAAGCTTTCTTT
CASNAGSNTEAFF
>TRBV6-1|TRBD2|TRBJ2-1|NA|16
TGTGCCAGCAGTGAAAGGAGGCTAGCGGTATACAATGAGCAGTTCTTC
CASSERRLAVYNEQFF
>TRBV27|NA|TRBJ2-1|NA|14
TGTGCCAGCACATCAAACAGGGAGAACAATGAGCAGTTCTTC
CASTSNRENNEQFF
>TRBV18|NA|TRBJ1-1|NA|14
TGTGCCAGCTCATCAGCGGGGGTGAACACTGAAGCTTTCTTT
CASSSAGVNTEAFF
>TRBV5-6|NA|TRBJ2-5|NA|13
TGTGCCAGCAGCTTGGGCAGGGGAGAGACCCAGTACTTC
CASSLGRGETQYF
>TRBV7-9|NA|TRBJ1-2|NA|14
TGTGCCAGCAGCTTAGAGAGTCCGAACTATGGCTACACCTTC
CASSLESPNYGYTF
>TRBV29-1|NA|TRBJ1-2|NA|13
TGCAGCGTCACGACAGCCAACAACTATGGCTACACCTTC
CSVTTANNYGYTF
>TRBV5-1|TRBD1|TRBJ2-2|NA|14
TGCGCCAGCAAAAGACAGGGGGCAGCCGGGGAGCTGTTTTTT
CASKRQGAAGELFF
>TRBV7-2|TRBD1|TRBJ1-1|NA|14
TGTGCCAGCAGCTCGACGACAGGGTCCACTGAAGCTTTCTTT
CASSSTTGSTEAFF
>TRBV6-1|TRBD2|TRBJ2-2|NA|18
TGTGCCAGCAGTGGACCGGTAGCGGGGGCCGTTAACACCGGGGAGCTGTTTTTT
CASSGPVAGAVNTGELFF
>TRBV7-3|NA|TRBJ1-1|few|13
TGTGCCAGCAGCCCGAGAATGAACACTGAAGCTTTCTTT
CASSPRMNTEAFF
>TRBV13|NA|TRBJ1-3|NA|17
TGTGCCAGCAGCTCGGGACTTTTAGCTCTCTCTGGAAACACCATATATTTT
CASSSGLLALSGNTIYF
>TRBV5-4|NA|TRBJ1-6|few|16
TGTGCCAGCAGCTTGTCACAGGGATTGTTAAATTCACCCCTCCACTTT
CASSLSQGLLNSPLHF
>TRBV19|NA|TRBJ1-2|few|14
TGTGCCAGTAAAGGAGGGGACCCTGGCTATGGCTACACCTTC
CASKGGDPGYGYTF
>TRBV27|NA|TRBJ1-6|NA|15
TGTGCCAGCAAAGAGGGTCTTAGGGGGTATTCACCCCTCCACTTT
CASKEGLRGYSPLHF
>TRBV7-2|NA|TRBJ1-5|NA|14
TGTGCCAGCAGCTTAGGAGGTATTCAGAAGGTCCAGCATTTT
CASSLGGIQKVQHF
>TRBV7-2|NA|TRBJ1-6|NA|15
TGTGCCAGCACTGGGCCAAGCTCCTATAATTCACCCCTCCACTTT
CASTGPSSYNSPLHF
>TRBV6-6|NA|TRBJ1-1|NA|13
TGTGCCAGCAGTCCTCAGGGAAACACTGAAGCTTTCTTT
CASSPQGNTEAFF
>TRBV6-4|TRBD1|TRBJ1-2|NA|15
TGTGCCAGCAGTGACCCCCGCCGGGACAGATATGGCTACACCTTC
CASSDPRRDRYGYTF
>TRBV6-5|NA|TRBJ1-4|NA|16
TGTGCCAGCAGTTCGCGCGGGGGGGCAACTAATGAAAAACTGTTTTTT
CASSSRGGATNEKLFF
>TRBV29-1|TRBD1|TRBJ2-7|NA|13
TGCAGCGTTGAGGGGACAGAGCCCTACGAGCAGTACTTC
CSVEGTEPYEQYF
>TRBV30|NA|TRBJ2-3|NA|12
TGTGCCTGGAGGCCTAGCGCAGATACGCAGTATTTT
CAWRPSADTQYF
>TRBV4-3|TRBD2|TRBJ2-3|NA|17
TGCGCCAGCAGCCAATCCTTAGCGGGGATTAGCACAGATACGCAGTATTTT
CASSQSLAGISTDTQYF
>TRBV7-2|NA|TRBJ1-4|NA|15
TGTGCCAGCAGCTTCGATCGGGGAGCTAATGAAAAACTGTTTTTT
CASSFDRGANEKLFF
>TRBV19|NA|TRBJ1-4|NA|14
TGTGCCAGTACGCTTAGGGGGAGTGGTGAAAAACTGTTTTTT
CASTLRGSGEKLFF
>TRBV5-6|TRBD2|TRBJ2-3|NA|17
TGTGCCAGCAGCTTGGCAGCGGGGGGCCTTAGCACAGATACGCAGTATTTT
CASSLAAGGLSTDTQYF
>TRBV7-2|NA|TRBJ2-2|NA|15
TGTGCCAGCAGCTTAGTAGCCGCGAACACCGGGGAGCTGTTTTTT
CASSLVAANTGELFF
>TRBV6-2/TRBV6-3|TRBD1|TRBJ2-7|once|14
TGTGCCAGCAGTTACGGGGACAGGGACCACGAGCAGTACTTC
CASSYGDRDHEQYF
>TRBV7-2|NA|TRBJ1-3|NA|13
TGTGCCAGCAGCTTAGGACAGGAAAACACCATATATTTT
CASSLGQENTIYF